This TCR beta chain was observed in a study of OX40 agonist ivuxolimab in advanced cancers. The study in broad terms: Ivuxolimab was a fully human IgG2 agonistic monoclonal antibody targeting the costimulatory receptor OX40 (CD134). In the dose-escalation cohort, approximately 80% of patients were male, and the mean age was roughly 60 years with a range of about 20 to 80. Partial responses occurred in three dose-escalation patients: two with cutaneous melanoma and one with hepatocellular carcinoma. Peripheral TCRbeta sequencing aimed to test whether ivuxolimab altered TCR sequence diversity and caused clonal T-cell expansion. Of the approximately 50 patients in dose escalation, around 19 had hepatocellular carcinoma, some 15 had melanoma, 9 had renal cell carcinoma and 9 had head and neck cancer. Intravenous ivuxolimab was administered to patients every 2 weeks at six dose levels: 0.01, 0.1, 0.3, 1.5, 3 and 10 mg/kg. The monotherapy dose-escalation portion (N of about 50 patients) of the phase I ivuxolimab trial is reported in the paper. Prior anti-PD-1, anti-PD-L1 or anti-CTLA-4 therapy was permitted, and checkpoint inhibitors had been received by under 50% of dose-escalation patients.

CDR1 and CDR2 (GTSNPN, SVGIG) derive from the germline V gene (reference sequence). Germline trimming: 2 bases from V, 6 bases from J; junction bases outside gene matches: 6. From the cysteine up to the phenylalanine, the CDR3 has a length of 14 residues. Just the 42-base CDR3 DNA is kept, in frame starting at base 1. Patients with autoimmune disease history or receiving systemic immunosuppression were excluded from the trial. In every dose cohort, peripheral blood was drawn for TCR sequencing at baseline, cycle 4 day 1, and cycle 7 day 1. Samples came from an open-label, multicenter, first-in-human phase I dose-escalation trial of ivuxolimab. Adults with locally advanced or metastatic head and neck squamous cell, hepatocellular, melanoma or renal cell carcinoma were enrolled in the trial. Before TCR sequencing, CD4+ and CD8+ T cells were separately sorted from peripheral blood. Genomic DNA was extracted from sorted cells for sequencing of the TCRbeta CDR3 region. The immunoSEQ Assay was used for sequencing of TCRbeta CDR3 regions. This is the immuneACCESS table as TCRdb keeps it, with only in-frame sequences that have V and J called. A part of the clones is gone; compared with another copy, unresolved V genes explain less than half, and the rest is unexplained. The sample table holds 39,000 or so clones, of which around nine tenths were seen once. The ten largest make up approximately 39% of the sample.

Details on this clone: Its antigen target is currently unknown. No per-base quality is available; no much larger clone lies one base away.

Findings and caveats that apply to the study as a whole: At doses from 0.1 to 3.0 mg/kg, clonal expansion was seen in both CD4+ and CD8+ blood T cells between baseline and week 6. After ivuxolimab, more expanded clones were found on average in CD8+ T cells than in CD4+ T cells. The antigen specificity of the clonally expanded peripheral T cells was not determined. Low levels of normalized T-cell clonal expansion were also seen in some patients who did not respond. In the 0.1-3.0 mg/kg groups, partial responders had among the lowest normalized peripheral clonal expansion, particularly in CD8+ T cells.

The sequence is built from TRBV30 and TRBJ1-4; 7 central bases correspond to TRBD1. This TCR derives from an adult with an advanced solid tumor such as melanoma, head and neck, liver or kidney cancer. The sequences come from CD4+ or CD8+ T cells sorted from blood, collected in a trial of the OX40 agonist ivuxolimab. The sequenced DNA: TGTGCCTGGAGTCAACAGGGGAATGATGAAAAACTGTTTTTT. The encoded protein is CAWSQQGNDEKLFF.